This T cell receptor beta chain is from a study of glioma-infiltrating T cells after dendritic cell vaccination. Study findings and constraints: Few patients contributed both blood and tumor specimens. Longer survival after dendritic cell vaccination followed higher pretreatment TIL content.

The primer mix had 60 V beta and 13 J beta primers. Some clones are missing from TCRdb's copy, which holds only in-frame ones; the method was immunoSEQ multiplex PCR. The sample lists around 90,000 clones; 70% to 90% were seen once. Regarding this clone: Its antigen is not identified.

As for time point: after dendritic cell vaccination, including at tumor progression/relapse. Only patients with spare fresh-frozen tumor and over two years of follow-up were included. The junction had 9 bases not matched to a gene; V was cut back by 2 bases and J by 6 bases. Germline V gives CDR1 SGHRS, CDR2 YFSETQ. The CDR3 totals 15 residues. This chain links TRBV5-1 with TRBJ2-3; 7 positions agree with TRBD2. This specimen was blood, taken after dendritic cell vaccination. This receptor was identified in a human donor with glioblastoma. The CDR3 DNA reads as TGCGCCAGCAGCTTTAGCGGGCTGTCGGGGGATACGCAGTATTTT. Translated: CASSFSGLSGDTQYF.